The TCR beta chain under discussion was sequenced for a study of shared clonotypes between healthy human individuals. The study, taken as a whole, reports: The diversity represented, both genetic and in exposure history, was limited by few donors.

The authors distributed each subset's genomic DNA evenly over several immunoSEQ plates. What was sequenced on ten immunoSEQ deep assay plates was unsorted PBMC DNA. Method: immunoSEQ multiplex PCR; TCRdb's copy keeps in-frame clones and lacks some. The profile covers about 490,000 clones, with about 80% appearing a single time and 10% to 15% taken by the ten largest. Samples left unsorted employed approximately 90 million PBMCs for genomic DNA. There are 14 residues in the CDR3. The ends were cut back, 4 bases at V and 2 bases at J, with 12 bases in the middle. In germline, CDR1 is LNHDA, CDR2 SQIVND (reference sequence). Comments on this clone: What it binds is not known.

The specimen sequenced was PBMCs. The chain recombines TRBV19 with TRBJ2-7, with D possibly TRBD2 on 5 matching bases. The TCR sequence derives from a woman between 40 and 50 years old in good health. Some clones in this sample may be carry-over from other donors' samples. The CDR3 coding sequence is TGTGCCAGTAGTAGTGATAGCGCAACCTACGAGCAGTACTTC. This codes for CASSSDSATYEQYF.